These 12 T cell receptor beta chains originate from one sample sequenced in a study of long-term antiretroviral therapy in people with HIV. The immunoSEQ assay was v3.0, run at survey level. Here immunoSEQ multiplex PCR was the method, and the copy in TCRdb shows in-frame clones only, minus some. The data contain about 21,000 clones, about four fifths of them singletons. This sample comprised unsorted PBMCs, obtained 0.2 years after starting antiretroviral therapy. These receptors all stem from a woman in her twenties or thirties with HIV.

This clone came up a few times. The rearrangement uses TRBV5-1 and TRBJ1-1; weak D call: TRBD1 (5 bases). CDR3 length: 14 amino acids. V was shortened by 0 bases and J by 1 base, with 7 bases between the two germline ends. Germline lookup yields CDR1 SGHRS and CDR2 YFSETQ. The chain's CDR3 is CASSLDRPNTEAFF. The CDR3 nucleotides are TGCGCCAGCAGCTTGGACAGGCCGAACACTGAAGCTTTCTTT.

The V and J genes are TRBV15 and TRBJ2-7; D remains ambiguous. In germline, CDR1 is LNHNV, CDR2 YYDKDF (reference sequence). With 2 bases removed from V and 5 bases from J, the gap between germline ends came to 13 bases. The CDR3 has 14 amino acids. The chain's CDR3 is CATSRPTQNHEQYF. CDR3 DNA sequence: TGTGCCACCAGCAGACCGACCCAGAACCACGAGCAGTACTTC.

V gene TRBV9 combines with J gene TRBJ1-2; a weak D match, TRBD1 (5 bases). The germline CDR1 and CDR2 sequences are SGDLS and YYNGEE. V gave up 7 bases and J gave up 5 bases, with 6 bases separating them. The CDR3 runs to 10 residues. As DNA, the CDR3 is TGTGCCAGCGGGGGTTATGGCTACACCTTC. Its protein product is CASGGYGYTF.

The chain joins TRBV7-3 to TRBJ1-1; TRBD1 might be the D (5 bases). The V and J ends lost 3 bases and 4 bases respectively, with 9 bases between them. CDR3 length equals 13 residues. Germline CDR1 is SGHTA and CDR2 is FQGTGA. The CDR3 bases are TGTGCCAGCAGCTTTGGGGGTGGCACTGAAGCTTTCTTT. Translation: CASSFGGGTEAFF.

The CDR3 DNA sequence: TGCGCCACCCCTCCAATACACCGTCGACCTGGGACGGACGAGCAGTACTTC. Its translation is CATPPIHRRPGTDEQYF. The chain joins TRBV23-1 to TRBJ2-7, with D perhaps assigned TRBD1 or TRBD2 (5 bases each). TRBV23-1 is flagged as an ORF with uncertain function. V lost 10 bases and J lost 5, with 30 bases in between. The length of the CDR3 is 17 residues.

This rearrangement joins TRBV30 to TRBJ1-2; D possibly corresponds to TRBD1 (6 bases). Between the trimmed V and J ends, which lost 0 bases and 8 bases, there was a span of 10 bases. Germline CDR1 and CDR2: GTSNPN and SVGIG (reference sequence). CDR3 size: 12 residues. The DNA of the CDR3 is TGTGCCTGGAGTGTACGACAGGCCGGCTACACCTTC. It specifies CAWSVRQAGYTF.

V is TRBV15 and J is TRBJ2-7; D remains ambiguous. Germline V CDR1 and CDR2: LNHNV, YYDKDF (reference sequence). The V end was cut by 3 bases, the J end by 1 base, with 16 bases between. The CDR3 extends over 16 amino acids. The CDR3 reads CATSSGYLVLSYEQYF. DNA of the CDR3: TGTGCCACCAGCAGTGGTTACCTGGTTCTTTCCTACGAGCAGTACTTC. Based on the CDR3 plus reference TRBV15 and TRBJ2-7, the full variable domain is DAMVIQNPRYQVTQFGKPVTLSCSQTLNHNVMYWYQQKSSQAPKLLFHYYDKDFNNEADTPDNFQSRRPNTSFCFLDIRSPGLGDTAMYLCATSSGYLVLSYEQYFGPGTRLTVT.

This clone was counted a few times. The DNA for the CDR3 is TGTGCCAGCAGTTCCGGACAGGGAGTCAATCAGCCCCAGCATTTT. It yields the protein CASSSGQGVNQPQHF. V is TRBV6-6 and J is TRBJ1-5; 8 bases align to TRBD1. Germline V gene data show CDR1 as MNHNY and CDR2 as SVGAGI (reference sequence). With V trimmed by 4 bases and J by 3 bases, 5 bases remained unmatched. The CDR3 spans 15 residues.

This chain joins TRBV6-4 and TRBJ1-5; D possibly corresponds to TRBD1 (6 bases). CDR3 length: 14 residues. Germline loops: CDR1 MRHNA, CDR2 SNTAGT. V was cut by 3 bases and J by 4 bases, with 10 bases left in between. CDR3 region: CASSDGGSNQPQHF. Here the CDR3 DNA reads TGTGCCAGCAGTGATGGGGGCTCGAATCAGCCCCAGCATTTT.

This rearrangement joins TRBV9 to TRBJ1-3, with D uncertain. Germline values: CDR1 SGDLS, CDR2 YYNGEE. The CDR3 is 12 residues long. V lost 3 bases, J lost 4 bases, and 5 bases lay in between. CDR3 sequence reads: CASSAQGNTIYF. CDR3 coding DNA: TGTGCCAGCAGCGCACAGGGAAACACCATATATTTT.

Written as DNA, the CDR3 is TGCGCCAGCAACAGCAGGGGGACTCAGCCCCAGCATTTT. This encodes CASNSRGTQPQHF. J is TRBJ1-5 and V is TRBV10-1; 7 nucleotides align to TRBD1. V dropped 7 bases and J dropped 6; count of bases not matched to a gene: 6. CDR1 WNHNN and CDR2 SYGVQD come from the germline V gene (reference sequence). CDR3 length equals 13 residues.

V and J are TRBV19 and TRBJ1-6; the match to TRBD1 covers 9 bases. V trimming: 3 bases; J trimming: 7 bases; junction bases outside the gene matches: 4. The CDR3 is 15 amino acids. Germline lookup yields CDR1 LNHDA and CDR2 SQIVND (reference sequence). CDR3 nucleotide sequence: TGTGCCAGTAGTATCCGGGACAGGGAGAATTCACCCCTCCACTTT. It yields the protein CASSIRDRENSPLHF.